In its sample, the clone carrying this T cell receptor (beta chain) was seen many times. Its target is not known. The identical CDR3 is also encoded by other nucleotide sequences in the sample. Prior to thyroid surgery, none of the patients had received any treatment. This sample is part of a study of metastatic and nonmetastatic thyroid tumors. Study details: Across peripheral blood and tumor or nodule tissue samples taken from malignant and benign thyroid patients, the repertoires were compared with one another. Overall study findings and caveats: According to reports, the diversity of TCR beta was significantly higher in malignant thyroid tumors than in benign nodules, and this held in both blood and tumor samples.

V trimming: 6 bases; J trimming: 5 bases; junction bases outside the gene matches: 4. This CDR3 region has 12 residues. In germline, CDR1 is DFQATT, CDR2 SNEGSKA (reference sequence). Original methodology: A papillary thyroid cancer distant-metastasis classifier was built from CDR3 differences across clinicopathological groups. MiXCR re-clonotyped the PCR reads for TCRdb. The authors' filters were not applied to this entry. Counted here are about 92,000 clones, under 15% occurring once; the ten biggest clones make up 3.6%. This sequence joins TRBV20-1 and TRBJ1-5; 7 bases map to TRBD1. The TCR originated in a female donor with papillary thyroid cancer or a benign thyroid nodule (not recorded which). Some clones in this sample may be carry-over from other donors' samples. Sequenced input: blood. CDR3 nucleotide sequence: TGCAGTGCCCACGACAGGGATCAGCCCCAGCATTTT. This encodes CSAHDRDQPQHF.